This T cell receptor (beta chain) was recovered during a study of blood T cells in healthy people across ages. The overall study: Template switching caught about one barcoded beta molecule for each two T cells. Study findings and constraints: Among long-lived donors, naive CD4+ cells were more numerous and diversity higher than in aged donors.

Notes on this clonotype: Its antigen is unknown.

The draw of peripheral blood yielded ten milliliters from each donor. Per sample, at least 6 micrograms of total RNA were extracted. The V gene end was trimmed by 0 bases and the J gene end by 11 bases; junction bases not matched to a gene: 20. This CDR3 is built from 19 residues. Germline lookup yields CDR1 MGHRA and CDR2 YSYEKL. Primers used in a second PCR of about 7 to 12 cycles were a sample-barcoded 5' primer and a J-beta primer mix. TCRdb re-called the 5' RACE reads through MiXCR, storing one row per CDR3 protein. The sample has approximately 800,000 distinct CDR3 sequences, about 36% seen once.

The sample taken for sequencing was blood. This sequence joins TRBV4-1 and TRBJ2-5; 11 bases agree with TRBD2. The clonotype was recovered from a man younger than 35 in good health. The CDR3 DNA sequence: TGCGCCAGCAGCCAAGATTGGCTAGCGGGGGGCCTCTCCTACAATGAGCAGTACTTC. Residues: CASSQDWLAGGLSYNEQYF.